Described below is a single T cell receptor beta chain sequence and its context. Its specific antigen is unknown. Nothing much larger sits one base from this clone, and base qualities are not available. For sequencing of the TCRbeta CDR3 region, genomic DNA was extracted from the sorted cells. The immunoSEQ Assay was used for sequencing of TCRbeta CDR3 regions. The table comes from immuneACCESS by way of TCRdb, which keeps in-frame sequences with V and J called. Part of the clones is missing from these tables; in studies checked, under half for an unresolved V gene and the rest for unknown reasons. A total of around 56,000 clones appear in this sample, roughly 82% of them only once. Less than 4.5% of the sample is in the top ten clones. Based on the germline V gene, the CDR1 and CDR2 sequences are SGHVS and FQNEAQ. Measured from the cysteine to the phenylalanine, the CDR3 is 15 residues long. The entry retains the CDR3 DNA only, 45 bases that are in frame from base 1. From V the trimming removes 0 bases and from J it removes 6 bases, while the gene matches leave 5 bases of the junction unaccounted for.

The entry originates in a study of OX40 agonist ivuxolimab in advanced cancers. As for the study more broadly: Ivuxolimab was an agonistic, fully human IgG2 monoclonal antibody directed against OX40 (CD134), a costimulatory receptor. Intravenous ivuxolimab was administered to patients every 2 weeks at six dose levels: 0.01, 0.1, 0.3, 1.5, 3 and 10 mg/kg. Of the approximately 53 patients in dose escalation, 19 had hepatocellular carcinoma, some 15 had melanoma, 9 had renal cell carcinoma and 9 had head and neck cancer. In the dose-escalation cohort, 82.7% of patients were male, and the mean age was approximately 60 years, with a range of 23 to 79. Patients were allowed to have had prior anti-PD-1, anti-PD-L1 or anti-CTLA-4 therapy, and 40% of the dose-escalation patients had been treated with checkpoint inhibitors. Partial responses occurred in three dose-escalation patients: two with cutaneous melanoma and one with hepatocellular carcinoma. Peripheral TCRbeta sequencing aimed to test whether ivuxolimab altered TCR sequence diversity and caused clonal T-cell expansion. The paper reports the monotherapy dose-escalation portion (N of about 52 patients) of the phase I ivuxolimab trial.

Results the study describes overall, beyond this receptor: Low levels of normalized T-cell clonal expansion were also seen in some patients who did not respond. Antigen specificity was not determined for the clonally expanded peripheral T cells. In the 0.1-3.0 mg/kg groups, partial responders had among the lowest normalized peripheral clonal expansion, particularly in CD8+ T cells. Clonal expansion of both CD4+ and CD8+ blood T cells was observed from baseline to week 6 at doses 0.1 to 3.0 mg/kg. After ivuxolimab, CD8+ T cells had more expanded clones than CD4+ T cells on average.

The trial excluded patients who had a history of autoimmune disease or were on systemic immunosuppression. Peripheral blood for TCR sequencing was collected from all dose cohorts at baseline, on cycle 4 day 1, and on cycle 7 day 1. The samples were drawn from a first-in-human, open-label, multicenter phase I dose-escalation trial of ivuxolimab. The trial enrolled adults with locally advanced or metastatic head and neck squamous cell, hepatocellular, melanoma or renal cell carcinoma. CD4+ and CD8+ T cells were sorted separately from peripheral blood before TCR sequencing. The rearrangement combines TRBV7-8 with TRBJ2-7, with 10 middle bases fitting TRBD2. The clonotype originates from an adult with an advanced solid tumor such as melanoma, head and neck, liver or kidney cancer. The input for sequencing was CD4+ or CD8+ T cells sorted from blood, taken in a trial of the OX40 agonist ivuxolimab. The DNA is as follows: TGTGCCAGCAGCTTAGCCCCAGCGGGGGGGGGCGAGCAGTACTTC. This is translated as CASSLAPAGGGEQYF.